This TCR beta chain was recovered during a study of cytomegalovirus exposure and HLA in healthy donors. Primers included in the PCR were 60 Vbeta and 13 Jbeta primers. TCRdb's table, derived via immunoSEQ multiplex PCR, lists solely in-frame clones and lacks some. The table shows 150,000 to 200,000 clones, with around 77% occurring only once. Per the germline V gene, CDR1 is GTSNPN and CDR2 is SVGIG (reference sequence). This CDR3 comprises 13 residues. Losses at the gene ends were 4 bases for V and 9 bases for J; bases not matched to a gene: 5. General observations from the study: Common viral pathogens seemed to be connected with several of the most significant clusters, according to a later analysis.

About this clone itself: What it binds is unknown.

This rearrangement joins TRBV30 to TRBJ1-6; TRBD1 aligns across 8 bases. The TCR sequence derives from a woman aged 25 to 45 in good health and CMV-seronegative. Sequences were obtained from PBMCs. CDR3 DNA: TGTGCCTGGATCGGACAGGGAATTTCACCCCTCCACTTT. Its translation: CAWIGQGISPLHF.